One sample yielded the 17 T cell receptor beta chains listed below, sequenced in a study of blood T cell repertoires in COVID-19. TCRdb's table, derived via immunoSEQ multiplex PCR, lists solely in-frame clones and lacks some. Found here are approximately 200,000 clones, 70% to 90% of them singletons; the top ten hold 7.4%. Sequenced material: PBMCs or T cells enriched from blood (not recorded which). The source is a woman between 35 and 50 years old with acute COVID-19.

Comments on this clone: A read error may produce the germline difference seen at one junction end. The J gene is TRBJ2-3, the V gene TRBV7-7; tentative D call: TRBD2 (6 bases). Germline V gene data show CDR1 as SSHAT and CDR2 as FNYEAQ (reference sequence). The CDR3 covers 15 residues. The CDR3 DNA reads TGTGCTAGCAGCCCTCGTAGGGAGGGCACAGATACGCAGTATTTT. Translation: CASSPRREGTDTQYF. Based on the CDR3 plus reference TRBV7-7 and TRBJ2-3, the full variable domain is GAGVSQSPRYKVTKRGQDVTLRCDPISSHATLYWYQQALGQGPEFLTYFNYEAQPDKSGLPSDRFSAERPEGSISTLTIQRTEQRDSAMYRCASSPRREGTDTQYFGPGTRLTVL.

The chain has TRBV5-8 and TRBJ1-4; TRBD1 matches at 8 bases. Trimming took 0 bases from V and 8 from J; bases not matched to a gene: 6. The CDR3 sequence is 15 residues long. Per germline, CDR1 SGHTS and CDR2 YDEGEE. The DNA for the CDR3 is TGTGCCAGCAGCTTGGGGCAGGGGGCACGGGAAAAACTGTTTTTT. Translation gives CASSLGQGAREKLFF.

The CDR3 here is CATSRSTGGGKAAFF. In nucleotides, the CDR3 is TGTGCCACCAGCAGGTCGACAGGGGGAGGAAAGGCAGCTTTCTTT. This sequence joins TRBV15 and TRBJ1-1; 9 nucleotides match TRBD1. The V segment lost 3 bases and the J segment 10 bases; nucleotides outside the gene matches: 12. Germline values: CDR1 LNHNV, CDR2 YYDKDF (reference sequence). CDR3 length: 15 amino acids.

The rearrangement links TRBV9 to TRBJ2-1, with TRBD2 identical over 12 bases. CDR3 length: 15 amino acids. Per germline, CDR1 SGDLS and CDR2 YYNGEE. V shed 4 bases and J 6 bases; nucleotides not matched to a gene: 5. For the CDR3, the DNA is TGTGCCAGCAGCTTCGGACTAGCGGGGATCAATGAGCAGTTCTTC. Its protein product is CASSFGLAGINEQFF. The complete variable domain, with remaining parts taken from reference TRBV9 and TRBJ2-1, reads DSGVTQTPKHLITATGQRVTLRCSPRSGDLSVYWYQQSLDQGLQFLIQYYNGEERAKGNILERFSAQQFPDLHSELNLSSLELGDSALYFCASSFGLAGINEQFFGPGTRLTVL.

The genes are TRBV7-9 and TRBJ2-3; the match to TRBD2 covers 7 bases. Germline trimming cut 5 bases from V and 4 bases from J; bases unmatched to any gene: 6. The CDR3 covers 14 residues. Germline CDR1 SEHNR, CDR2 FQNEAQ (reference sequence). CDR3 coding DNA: TGTGCCAGCAGCCTTGGACTAGTGGCAGATACGCAGTATTTT. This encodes CASSLGLVADTQYF.

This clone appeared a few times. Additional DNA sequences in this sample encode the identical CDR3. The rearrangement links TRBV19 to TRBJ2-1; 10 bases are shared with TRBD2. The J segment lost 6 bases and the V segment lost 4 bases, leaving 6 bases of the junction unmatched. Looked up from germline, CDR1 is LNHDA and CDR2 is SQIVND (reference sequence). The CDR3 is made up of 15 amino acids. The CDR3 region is CASSTPGLAANEQFF. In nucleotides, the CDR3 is TGTGCCAGTAGTACGCCCGGACTAGCGGCCAATGAGCAGTTCTTC.

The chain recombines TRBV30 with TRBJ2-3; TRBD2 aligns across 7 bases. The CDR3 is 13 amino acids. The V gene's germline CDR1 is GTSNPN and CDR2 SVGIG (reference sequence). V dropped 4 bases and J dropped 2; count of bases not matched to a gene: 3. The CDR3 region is CAWISGYTDTQYF. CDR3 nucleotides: TGTGCCTGGATTAGCGGGTACACAGATACGCAGTATTTT. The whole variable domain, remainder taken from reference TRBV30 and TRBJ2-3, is SQTIHQWPATLVQPVGSPLSLECTVEGTSNPNLYWYRQAAGRGLQLLFYSVGIGQISSEVPQNLSASRPQDRQFILSSKKLLLSDSGFYLCAWISGYTDTQYFGPGTRLTVL.

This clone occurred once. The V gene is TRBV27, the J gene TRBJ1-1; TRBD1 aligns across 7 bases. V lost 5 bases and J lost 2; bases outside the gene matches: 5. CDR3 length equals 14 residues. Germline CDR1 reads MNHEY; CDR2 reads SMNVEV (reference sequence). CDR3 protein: CASSPNRGNTEAFF. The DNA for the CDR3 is TGTGCCAGCAGTCCTAACAGGGGTAACACTGAAGCTTTCTTT.

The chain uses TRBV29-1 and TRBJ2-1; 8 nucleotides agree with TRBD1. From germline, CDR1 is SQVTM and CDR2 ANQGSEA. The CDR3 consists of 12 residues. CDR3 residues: CSDRGPYNEQFF. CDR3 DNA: TGCAGTGACAGGGGCCCCTACAATGAGCAGTTCTTC.

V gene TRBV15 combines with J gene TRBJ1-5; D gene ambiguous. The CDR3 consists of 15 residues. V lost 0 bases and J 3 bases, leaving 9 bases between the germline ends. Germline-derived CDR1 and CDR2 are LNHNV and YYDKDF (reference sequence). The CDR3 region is CATSRDVADNQPQHF. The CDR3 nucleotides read TGTGCCACCAGCAGAGACGTGGCAGACAATCAGCCCCAGCATTTT.

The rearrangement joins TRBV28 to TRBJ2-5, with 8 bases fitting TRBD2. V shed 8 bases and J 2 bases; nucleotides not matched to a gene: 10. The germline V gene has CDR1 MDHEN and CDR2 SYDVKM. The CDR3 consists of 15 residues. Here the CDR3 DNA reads TGTGCCAGCGGCCGGGGGGGCCCGGGTCAAGAGACCCAGTACTTC. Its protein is CASGRGGPGQETQYF. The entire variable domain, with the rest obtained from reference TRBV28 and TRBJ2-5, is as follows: DVKVTQSSRYLVKRTGEKVFLECVQDMDHENMFWYRQDPGLGLRLIYFSYDVKMKEKGDIPEGYSVSREKKERFSLILESASTNQTSMYLCASGRGGPGQETQYFGPGTRLLVL.

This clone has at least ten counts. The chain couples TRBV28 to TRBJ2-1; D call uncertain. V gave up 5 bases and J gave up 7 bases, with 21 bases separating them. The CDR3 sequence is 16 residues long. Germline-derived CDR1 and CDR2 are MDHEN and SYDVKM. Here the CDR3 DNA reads TGTGCCAGCAGTCCCCTTAGGTGGGCCGGTTGGAATGAGCAGTTCTTC. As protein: CASSPLRWAGWNEQFF.

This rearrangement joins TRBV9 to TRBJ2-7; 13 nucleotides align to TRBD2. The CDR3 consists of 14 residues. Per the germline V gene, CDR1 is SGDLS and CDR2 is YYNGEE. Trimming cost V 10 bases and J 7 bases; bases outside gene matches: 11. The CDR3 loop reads CASKPGLAGLEQYF. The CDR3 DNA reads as TGTGCCTCTAAACCGGGACTAGCGGGATTGGAGCAGTACTTC.

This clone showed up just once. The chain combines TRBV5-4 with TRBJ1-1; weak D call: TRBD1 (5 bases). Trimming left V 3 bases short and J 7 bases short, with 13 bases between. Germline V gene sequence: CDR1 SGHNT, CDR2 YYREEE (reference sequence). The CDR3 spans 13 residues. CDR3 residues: CASSYPGLGEAFF. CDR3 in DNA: TGTGCCAGCAGCTATCCGGGACTCGGTGAAGCTTTCTTT.

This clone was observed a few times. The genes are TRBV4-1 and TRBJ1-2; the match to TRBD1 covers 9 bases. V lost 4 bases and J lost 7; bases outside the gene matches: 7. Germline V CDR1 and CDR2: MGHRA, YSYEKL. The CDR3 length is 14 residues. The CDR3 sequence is CASSREQGAAGYTF. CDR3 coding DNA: TGCGCCAGCAGCCGAGAACAGGGGGCGGCTGGCTACACCTTC.

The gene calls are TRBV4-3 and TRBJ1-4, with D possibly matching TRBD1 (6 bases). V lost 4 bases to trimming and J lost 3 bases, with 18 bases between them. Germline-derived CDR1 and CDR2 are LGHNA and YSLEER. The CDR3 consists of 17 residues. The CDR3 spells CASSRTVSGQSNEKLFF. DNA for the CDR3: TGCGCCAGCAGCCGAACGGTGAGCGGACAGTCTAATGAAAAACTGTTTTTT.

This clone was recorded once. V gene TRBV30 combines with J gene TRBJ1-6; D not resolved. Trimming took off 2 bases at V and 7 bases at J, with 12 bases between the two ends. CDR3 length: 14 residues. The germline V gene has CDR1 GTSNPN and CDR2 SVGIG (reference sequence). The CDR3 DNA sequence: TGTGCCTGGAGTTTCGGGAGGGAGAATTCACCCCTCCACTTT. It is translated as CAWSFGRENSPLHF.